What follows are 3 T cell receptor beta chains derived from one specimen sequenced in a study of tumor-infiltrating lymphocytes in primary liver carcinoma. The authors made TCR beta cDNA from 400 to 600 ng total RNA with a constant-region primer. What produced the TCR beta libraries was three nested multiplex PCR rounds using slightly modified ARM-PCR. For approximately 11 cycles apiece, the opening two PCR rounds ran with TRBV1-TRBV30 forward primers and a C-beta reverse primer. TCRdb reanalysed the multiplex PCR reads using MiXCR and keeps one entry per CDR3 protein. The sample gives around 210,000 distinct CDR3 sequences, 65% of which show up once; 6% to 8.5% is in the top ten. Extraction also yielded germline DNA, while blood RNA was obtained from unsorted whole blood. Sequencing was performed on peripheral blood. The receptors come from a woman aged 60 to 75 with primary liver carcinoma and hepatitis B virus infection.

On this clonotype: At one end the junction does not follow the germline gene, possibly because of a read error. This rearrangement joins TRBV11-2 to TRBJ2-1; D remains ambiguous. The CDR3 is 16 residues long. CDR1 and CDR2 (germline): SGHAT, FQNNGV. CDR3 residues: CASSLVMADPYNEQVF. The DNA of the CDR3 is TGTGCCAGCAGCCTAGTTATGGCAGACCCCTACAATGAGCAGGTCTTC.

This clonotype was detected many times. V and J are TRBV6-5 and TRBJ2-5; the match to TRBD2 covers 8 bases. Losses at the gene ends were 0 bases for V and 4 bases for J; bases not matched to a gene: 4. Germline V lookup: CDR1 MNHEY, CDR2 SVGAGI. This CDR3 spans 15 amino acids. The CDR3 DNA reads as TGTGCCAGCAGTTACTCGTTTGCGGGAGGAGAGACCCAGTACTTC. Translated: CASSYSFAGGETQYF.

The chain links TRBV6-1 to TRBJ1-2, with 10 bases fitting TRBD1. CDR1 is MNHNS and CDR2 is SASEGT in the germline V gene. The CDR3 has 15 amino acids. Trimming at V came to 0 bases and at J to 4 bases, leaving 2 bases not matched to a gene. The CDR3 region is CASSEAGTGVYGYTF. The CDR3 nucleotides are TGTGCCAGCAGTGAAGCGGGGACAGGGGTCTATGGCTACACCTTC.